The clone carrying this T cell receptor (beta chain) was recorded a few times. What it binds is not known. The PCR used 60 Vbeta and 13 Jbeta primers. The protocol was immunoSEQ multiplex PCR, while the TCRdb copy is restricted to in-frame clones and leaves out a portion. This sample has about 160,000 clones, with 60% to 85% found just once. This entry belongs to a study of cytomegalovirus exposure and HLA in healthy donors. General observations from the study: Analyses of presence/absence relied on an assumption of roughly uniform sequencing depth across donors. A later analysis reported that several of the most significant clusters appeared to be linked to common viral pathogens, among them Epstein-Barr virus. In a later analysis, specific HLA alleles were associated with 15,000 to 20,000 TCR beta sequences at a 0.05 false discovery rate.

The length of the CDR3 is 15 residues. Germline V gene lookup returns CDR1 KGHSH and CDR2 LQKENI. Losses at the gene ends were 2 bases for V and 5 bases for J; bases not matched to a gene: 9. This chain uses TRBV18 with TRBJ2-7; the match to TRBD1 covers 7 bases. The receptor was derived from a woman between 40 and 55 years old in good health and CMV-seronegative. Sequencing input: PBMCs. The CDR3 DNA follows: TGTGCCAGCTCACCAATCCATGGGACAGCTGACGAGCAGTACTTC. It codes for CASSPIHGTADEQYF.